One and the same sample provided the 12 T cell receptor beta chains below, sequenced in a study of T cells after yellow fever vaccination (dated by TCRdb to between 2018 and 2021). Taken with the paper, the label for treatment or condition translates to: live attenuated yellow fever vaccine strain. To prepare the library, 5' RACE was applied. TCRdb shows the sequencer as Illumina HiSeq 2500. TCRdb cleaned the public reads at Q25 with fastp, built clones with MiXCR and kept in-frame beta chains. Records with the same CDR3 protein are collapsed into one entry carrying the most frequent genes and DNA. The sample table holds 550,000 to 750,000 distinct CDR3 sequences, of which approximately 13% were seen once. The ten largest account for around 15% of the sample. The sample in question was PBMCs, obtained on the day of the yellow fever booster vaccination. Receptors originate from a young man who received the YFV17D yellow fever vaccine.

This clonotype came up a few times. The chain employs TRBV29-1 and TRBJ2-3, with D maybe TRBD1 (5 bases). CDR3 length equals 12 residues. CDR1 and CDR2 (germline): SQVTM, ANQGSEA. V lost 8 bases and J lost 0, with 9 bases in between. This CDR3 reads CSLRQSTDTQYF. The DNA for the CDR3 is TGCAGCCTCCGACAGAGCACAGATACGCAGTATTTT.

This clonotype has at least ten counts. The CDR3 loop is CASSWGIGELFF. The CDR3 DNA sequence: TGTGCCAGCAGCTGGGGGATCGGGGAGCTGTTTTTT. The rearrangement links TRBV12-3 or TRBV12-4 to TRBJ2-2; D assignment may be TRBD1 or TRBD2 (5 bases each). This CDR3 region has 12 residues. V was clipped by 6 bases and J by 7 bases, with 9 bases between them.

This clonotype was observed a few times. V usage is TRBV6-1 and J usage is TRBJ2-1; D is possibly TRBD2 (6 bases). The V gene lost 5 bases and the J gene lost 2 bases, with 13 bases spanning the gap. The CDR3 totals 15 residues. CDR1 is MNHNS, CDR2 SASEGT, per germline. The CDR3 loop reads CASSRDSSPYNEQFF. Here the CDR3 DNA reads TGTGCCAGCAGTAGGGACTCCAGCCCCTACAATGAGCAGTTCTTC.

Ten or more counts support this clonotype. This rearrangement joins TRBV12-3 or TRBV12-4 to TRBJ2-3; unclear D gene. V lost 1 base and J lost 2, with 7 bases in between. This CDR3 is built from 14 residues. This CDR3 reads CASSLGLPTDTQYF. For the CDR3, the DNA is TGTGCCAGCAGTTTAGGACTTCCCACAGATACGCAGTATTTT.

This rearrangement joins TRBV5-4 to TRBJ2-5; the match to TRBD2 covers 12 bases. Trimming took 5 bases from V and 2 from J; bases not matched to a gene: 4. Germline V lookup: CDR1 SGHNT, CDR2 YYREEE (reference sequence). The CDR3 has 15 residues. The CDR3 region is CASRTTSGSQETQYF. The CDR3 coding sequence is TGTGCCAGCAGGACGACTAGCGGGAGTCAAGAGACCCAGTACTTC.

This clonotype has just a few counts. The chain uses TRBV20-1 and TRBJ2-2, with D possibly TRBD1 on 6 matching bases. The CDR3 has 15 residues. CDR1 and CDR2 from the germline V gene are DFQATT and SNEGSKA (reference sequence). V lost 3 bases, J lost 2 bases, and 13 bases lay in between. The CDR3 region is CSARRAGVNTGELFF. The DNA for the CDR3 is TGCAGTGCTAGGAGGGCAGGGGTCAACACCGGGGAGCTGTTTTTT.

V and J are TRBV15 and TRBJ2-2; TRBD2 matches 8 bases. Per the germline V gene, CDR1 is LNHNV and CDR2 is YYDKDF (reference sequence). Unmatched junction bases numbered 9, after V lost 8 bases and J lost 4 bases. This CDR3 has 15 residues. Here the CDR3 DNA reads TGTGCCACCCGCTCGGGGGGGTTATTCACCGGGGAGCTGTTTTTT. This encodes CATRSGGLFTGELFF.

This clonotype showed up just a few times. The chain carries TRBV7-2 and TRBJ2-4; no clear D gene. The CDR3 has 15 amino acids. Trimming removed 4 bases at V and 0 bases at J, with 10 bases between. The germline gives CDR1 SGHTA, CDR2 FQGNSA. CDR3 in amino acids: CASSSDSRAKNIQYF. The CDR3 bases are TGTGCCAGCAGCTCCGATAGCAGAGCCAAAAACATTCAGTACTTC.

This clonotype was seen many times. The chain combines TRBV12-3 or TRBV12-4 with TRBJ2-2; tentative D call: TRBD2 (5 bases). The CDR3 loop spans 12 amino acids. V lost 2 bases to trimming and J lost 7 bases, with 5 bases between them. The CDR3 here is CASSLSGGELFF. In DNA form, the CDR3 reads TGTGCCAGCAGTTTAAGCGGCGGGGAGCTGTTTTTT.

The chain is built from TRBV5-1 and TRBJ1-1, with TRBD1 identical over 12 bases. CDR1 is SGHRS, CDR2 YFSETQ, per germline. This CDR3 is built from 16 residues. The J segment lost 6 bases and the V segment lost 4 bases, leaving 10 bases of the junction unmatched. CDR3 region: CASSIPTGTGGSEAFF. CDR3 nucleotide sequence: TGCGCCAGCAGCATACCAACCGGGACAGGGGGCTCTGAAGCTTTCTTT.

The CDR3 bases are TGTGCCAGCAGCCCCCGGCCCGGGGGATATGAAAAACTGTTTTTT. Protein: CASSPRPGGYEKLFF. The V call is TRBV7-9, the J call TRBJ1-4; possible D gene TRBD1, 5 bases. The CDR3 has 15 amino acids. Looked up from germline, CDR1 is SEHNR and CDR2 is FQNEAQ (reference sequence). Trimming cost V 5 bases and J 6 bases, with 16 bases left between them.

This rearrangement joins TRBV21-1 to TRBJ1-1. TRBV21-1 is listed as a pseudogene. The CDR3 consists of 16 residues. The CDR3 coding sequence is TGTGCCAGCAGCAAAGAGGCGGGACGGATGAACACTGAAGCTTTCTTT. As protein: CASSKEAGRMNTEAFF.